The 5 T cell receptor beta chains in this list originate from one sample, sequenced in a study of T cell responses to AZD1222 COVID-19 vaccine. Data came from immunoSEQ multiplex PCR; TCRdb stores just in-frame clones and leaves some out. The table has over 100,000 clones, 86% seen once; the top ten hold 5%. The starting material was peripheral blood, obtained on day 0 of AZD1222 vaccination. All receptors come from an adult in good health.

The chain is built from TRBV28 and TRBJ1-2; TRBD1 matches at 10 bases. Germline trimming cut 7 bases from V and 5 bases from J; bases unmatched to any gene: 10. CDR1 and CDR2 (germline): MDHEN, SYDVKM. The CDR3 loop spans 15 amino acids. In DNA form, the CDR3 reads TGTGCCAGCAAGATCGAGGGACAGGGGTTATATGGCTACACCTTC. Translation gives CASKIEGQGLYGYTF.

This CDR3 is CSVEVGNSYEQYF. CDR3 DNA sequence: TGCAGCGTTGAGGTCGGCAACTCCTACGAGCAGTACTTC. The chain combines TRBV29-1 with TRBJ2-7, with D unresolved. The CDR3 covers 13 residues. Germline V gives CDR1 SQVTM, CDR2 ANQGSEA. V lost 3 bases, J lost 0 bases, and 9 bases lay in between.

The chain uses TRBV12-3 or TRBV12-4 and TRBJ1-1; D may be TRBD1 (5 bases). Trimming took off 1 base at V and 3 bases at J, with 6 bases between the two ends. The CDR3 covers 13 residues. The CDR3 loop is CASSLGRDTEAFF. The CDR3 region has the DNA TGTGCCAGCAGTTTAGGCAGGGACACTGAAGCTTTCTTT.

The chain employs TRBV28 and TRBJ1-2; D possibly corresponds to TRBD1 (5 bases). The CDR3 consists of 15 residues. Germline CDR1 is MDHEN and CDR2 is SYDVKM. Trimming took off 1 base at V and 3 bases at J, with 12 bases between the two ends. CDR3 protein: CASSLFRGADYGYTF. As DNA, the CDR3 is TGTGCCAGCAGTTTATTTCGGGGCGCTGACTATGGCTACACCTTC.

The chain combines TRBV7-8 with TRBJ1-2, with 7 positions matching TRBD1. V shed 5 bases and J 1 base; nucleotides not matched to a gene: 7. This CDR3 is 15 amino acids long. Germline CDR1 is SGHVS and CDR2 is FQNEAQ. The CDR3 reads CASSLTRQGNYGYTF. The CDR3 nucleotides are TGTGCCAGCAGCCTCACCCGACAGGGTAACTATGGCTACACCTTC.